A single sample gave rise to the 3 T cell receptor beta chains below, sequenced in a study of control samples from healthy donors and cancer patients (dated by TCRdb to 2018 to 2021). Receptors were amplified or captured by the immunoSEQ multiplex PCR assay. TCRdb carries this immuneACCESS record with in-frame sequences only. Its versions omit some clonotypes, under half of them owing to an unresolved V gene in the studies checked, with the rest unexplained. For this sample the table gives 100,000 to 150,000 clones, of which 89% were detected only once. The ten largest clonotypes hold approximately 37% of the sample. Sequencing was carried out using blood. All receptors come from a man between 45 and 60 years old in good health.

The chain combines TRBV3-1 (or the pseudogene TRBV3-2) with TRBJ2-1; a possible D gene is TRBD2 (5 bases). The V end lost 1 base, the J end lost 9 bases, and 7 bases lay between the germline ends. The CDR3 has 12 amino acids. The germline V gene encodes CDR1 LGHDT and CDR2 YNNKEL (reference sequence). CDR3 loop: CASSQAEVEQFF. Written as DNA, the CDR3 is TGTGCCAGCAGCCAAGCGGAGGTTGAGCAGTTCTTC.

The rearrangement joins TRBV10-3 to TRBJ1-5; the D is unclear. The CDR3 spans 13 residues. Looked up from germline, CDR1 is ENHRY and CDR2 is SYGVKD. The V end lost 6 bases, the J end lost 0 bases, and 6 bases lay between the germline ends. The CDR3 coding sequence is TGTGCCATCAGGGGGATTAGCAATCAGCCCCAGCATTTT. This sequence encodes CAIRGISNQPQHF.

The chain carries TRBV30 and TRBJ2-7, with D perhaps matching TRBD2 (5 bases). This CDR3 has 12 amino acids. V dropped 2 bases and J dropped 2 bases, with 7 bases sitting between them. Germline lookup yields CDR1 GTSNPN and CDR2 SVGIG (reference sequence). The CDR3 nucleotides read TGTGCCTGGAGTCCGGGGACCTACGAGCAGTACTTC. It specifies CAWSPGTYEQYF. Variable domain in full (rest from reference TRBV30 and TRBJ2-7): SQTIHQWPATLVQPVGSPLSLECTVEGTSNPNLYWYRQAAGRGLQLLFYSVGIGQISSEVPQNLSASRPQDRQFILSSKKLLLSDSGFYLCAWSPGTYEQYFGPGTRLTVT.